This T cell receptor beta chain was recorded in a study of T cells after yellow fever vaccination. Turning to the study itself: Low-cell-number fractions were prepared with SMART-Seq v4 Ultra Low Input.

The length of the CDR3 is 10 residues. Germline-derived CDR1 and CDR2 are MNHEY and SVGEGT. Between the trimmed V and J ends, which lost 8 bases and 5 bases, there was a span of 7 bases. Broader study findings: Clones that expanded after primary vaccination mostly reappeared after the booster (roughly 96% CD4, approximately 89% CD8).

TCRdb independently ran MiXCR on the 5' RACE reads; one entry per CDR3 protein. The table shows some 670,000 distinct CDR3 sequences, with around an eighth occurring only once. In regard to this clonotype: What it binds is not known.

This sequence was found in a man in his thirties or forties who received the YFV17D yellow fever vaccine. The chain is built from TRBV6-2 or TRBV6-3 and TRBJ2-7; D ambiguous. Sample: PBMCs, taken on the day of the yellow fever booster vaccination. For the CDR3, the DNA is TGTGCCAGCTTAGGAAACGAGCAGTACTTC. Translating gives CASLGNEQYF.